This TCR beta chain is drawn from a study of long-term antiretroviral therapy in people with HIV. As for the study in general: It was about a decade before the 2015 immediate-ART recommendation that the earliest samples were taken. The study, taken as a whole, reports: HIV repertoires spanned narrower CDR3 length ranges than controls.

The CDR3 is 12 residues long. Per the germline V gene, CDR1 is SQVTM and CDR2 is ANQGSEA. Trimming pared 6 bases from V and 5 bases from J, leaving 13 bases between. At the survey level, the v3.0 immunoSEQ assay was run. Sequencing aimed to cover about 40,000-50,000 T-cell genomes per sample. The data were produced by immunoSEQ multiplex PCR, yet TCRdb's version contains in-frame clones alone and is incomplete. The sample carries about 14,000 clones, under 80% recorded once. Comments on this clone: What it binds is unknown.

The material was unsorted PBMCs, obtained 3.1 years after starting antiretroviral therapy. The receptor's source is a man in his forties or fifties with HIV. The gene calls are TRBV29-1 and TRBJ1-2; D may be TRBD1 (5 bases). This CDR3 reads CSVAGFGYGYTF. The CDR3 DNA is TGCAGCGTGGCAGGGTTTGGGTATGGCTACACCTTC. The full variable domain, completed using reference TRBV29-1 and TRBJ1-2, is SAVISQKPSRDICQRGTSLTIQCQVDSQVTMMFWYRQQPGQSLTLIATANQGSEATYESGFVIDKFPISRPNLTFSTLTVSNMSPEDSSIYLCSVAGFGYGYTFGSGTRLTVV.